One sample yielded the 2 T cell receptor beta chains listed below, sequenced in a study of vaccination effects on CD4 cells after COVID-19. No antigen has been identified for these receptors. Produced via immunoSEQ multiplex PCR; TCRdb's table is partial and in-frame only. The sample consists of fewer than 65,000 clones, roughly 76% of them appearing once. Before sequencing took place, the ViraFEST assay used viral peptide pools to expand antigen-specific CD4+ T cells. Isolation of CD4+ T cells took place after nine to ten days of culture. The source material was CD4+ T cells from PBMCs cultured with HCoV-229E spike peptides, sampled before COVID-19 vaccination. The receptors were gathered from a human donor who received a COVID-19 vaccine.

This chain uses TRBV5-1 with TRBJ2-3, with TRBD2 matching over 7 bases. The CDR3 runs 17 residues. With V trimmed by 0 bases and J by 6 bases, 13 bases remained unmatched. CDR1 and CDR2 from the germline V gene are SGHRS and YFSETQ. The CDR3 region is CASSLVSGTTSSDTQYF. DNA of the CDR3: TGCGCCAGCAGCTTGGTTTCGGGGACTACCTCGTCGGATACGCAGTATTTT.

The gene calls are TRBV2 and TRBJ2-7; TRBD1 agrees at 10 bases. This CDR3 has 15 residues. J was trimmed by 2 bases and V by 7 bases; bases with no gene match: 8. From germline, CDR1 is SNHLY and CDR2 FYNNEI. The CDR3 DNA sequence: TGTGCCAGCACCCTTCCCGGGACAGGGGCCTACGAGCAGTACGTC. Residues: CASTLPGTGAYEQYV.